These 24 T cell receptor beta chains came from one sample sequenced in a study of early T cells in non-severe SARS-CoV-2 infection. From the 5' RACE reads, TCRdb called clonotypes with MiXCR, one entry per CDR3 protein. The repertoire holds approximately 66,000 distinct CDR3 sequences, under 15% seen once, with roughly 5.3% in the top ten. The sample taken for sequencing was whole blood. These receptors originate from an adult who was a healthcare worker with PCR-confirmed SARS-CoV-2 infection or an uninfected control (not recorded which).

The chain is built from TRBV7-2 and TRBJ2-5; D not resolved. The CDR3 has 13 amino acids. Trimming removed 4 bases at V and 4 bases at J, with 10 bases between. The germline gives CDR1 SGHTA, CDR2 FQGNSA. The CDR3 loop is CASSSLNGETQYF. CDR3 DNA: TGTGCCAGCAGCTCCCTCAACGGAGAGACCCAGTACTTC. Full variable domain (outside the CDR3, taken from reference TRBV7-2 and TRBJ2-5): GAGVSQSPSNKVTEKGKDVELRCDPISGHTALYWYRQSLGQGLEFLIYFQGNSAPDKSGLPSDRFSAERTGGSVSTLTIQRTQQEDSAVYLCASSSLNGETQYFGPGTRLLVL.

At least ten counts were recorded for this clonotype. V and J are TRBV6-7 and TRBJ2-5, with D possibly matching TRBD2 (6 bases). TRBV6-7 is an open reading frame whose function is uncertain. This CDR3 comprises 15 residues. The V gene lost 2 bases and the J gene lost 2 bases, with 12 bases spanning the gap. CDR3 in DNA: TGTGCCAGCAGTTACCCCCTGGCGGGACAAGAGACCCAGTACTTC. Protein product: CASSYPLAGQETQYF.

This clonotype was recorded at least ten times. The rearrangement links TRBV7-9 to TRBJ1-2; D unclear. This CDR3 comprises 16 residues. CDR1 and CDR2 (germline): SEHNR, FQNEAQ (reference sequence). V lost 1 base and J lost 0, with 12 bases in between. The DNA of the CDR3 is TGTGCCAGCAGCTTAGTACACGGTGTGACTAACTATGGCTACACCTTC. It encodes CASSLVHGVTNYGYTF. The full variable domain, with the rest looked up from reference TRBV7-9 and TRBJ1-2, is DTGVSQNPRHKITKRGQNVTFRCDPISEHNRLYWYRQTLGQGPEFLTYFQNEAQLEKSRLLSDRFSAERPKGSFSTLEIQRTEQGDSAMYLCASSLVHGVTNYGYTFGSGTRLTVV.

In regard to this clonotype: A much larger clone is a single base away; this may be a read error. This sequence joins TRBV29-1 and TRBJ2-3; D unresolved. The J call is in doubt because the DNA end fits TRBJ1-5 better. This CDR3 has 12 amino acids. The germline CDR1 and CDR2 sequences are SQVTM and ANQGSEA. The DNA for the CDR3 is TGCAGCGGCAGCGGACTCACAGATACGCAGCATTTT. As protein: CSGSGLTDTQHF.

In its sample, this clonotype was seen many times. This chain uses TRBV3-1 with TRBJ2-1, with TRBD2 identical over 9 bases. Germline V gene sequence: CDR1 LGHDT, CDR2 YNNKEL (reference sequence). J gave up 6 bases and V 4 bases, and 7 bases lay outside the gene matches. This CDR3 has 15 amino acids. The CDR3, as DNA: TGTGCCAGCAGCCCTCTGGGCGGGGGGGCCAATGAGCAGTTCTTC. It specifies CASSPLGGGANEQFF.

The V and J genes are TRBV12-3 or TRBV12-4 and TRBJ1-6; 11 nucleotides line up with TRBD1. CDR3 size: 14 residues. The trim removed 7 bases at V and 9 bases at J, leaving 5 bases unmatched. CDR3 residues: CASKSGTGGSPLHF. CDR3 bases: TGTGCCAGCAAATCGGGGACAGGGGGTTCACCCCTCCACTTT.

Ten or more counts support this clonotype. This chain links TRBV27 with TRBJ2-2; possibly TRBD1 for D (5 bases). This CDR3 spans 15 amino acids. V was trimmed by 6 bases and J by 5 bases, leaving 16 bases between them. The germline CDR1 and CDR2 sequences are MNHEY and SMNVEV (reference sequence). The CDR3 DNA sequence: TGTGCCAGCAGCGTCCTACAGGATCCTACCGGGGAGCTGTTTTTT. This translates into CASSVLQDPTGELFF.

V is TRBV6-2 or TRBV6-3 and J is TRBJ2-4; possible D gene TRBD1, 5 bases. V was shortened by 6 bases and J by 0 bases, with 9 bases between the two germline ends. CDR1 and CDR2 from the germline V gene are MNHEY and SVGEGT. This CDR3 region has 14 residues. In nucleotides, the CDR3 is TGTGCCAGCAGGACAGTACTAGCCAAAAACATTCAGTACTTC. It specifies CASRTVLAKNIQYF.

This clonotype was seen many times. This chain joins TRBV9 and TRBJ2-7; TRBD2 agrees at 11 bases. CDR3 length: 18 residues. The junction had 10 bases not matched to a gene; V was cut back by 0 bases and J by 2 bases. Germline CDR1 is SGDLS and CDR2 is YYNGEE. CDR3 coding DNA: TGTGCCAGCAGCGTAGCTCCAATGACTAGCGGGAACGCCTACGAGCAGTACTTC. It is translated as CASSVAPMTSGNAYEQYF.

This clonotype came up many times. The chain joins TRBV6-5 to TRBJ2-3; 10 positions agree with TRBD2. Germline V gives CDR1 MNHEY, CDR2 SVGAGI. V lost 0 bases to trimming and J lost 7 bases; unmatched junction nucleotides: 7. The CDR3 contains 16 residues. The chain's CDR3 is CASSYSIAGGINTQYF. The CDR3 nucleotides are TGTGCCAGCAGTTACTCGATAGCGGGAGGTATAAATACGCAGTATTTT.

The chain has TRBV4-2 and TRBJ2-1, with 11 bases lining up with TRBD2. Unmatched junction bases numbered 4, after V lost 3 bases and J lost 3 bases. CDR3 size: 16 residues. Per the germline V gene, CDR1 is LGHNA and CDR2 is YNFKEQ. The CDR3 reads CASSQGSGGVYNEQFF. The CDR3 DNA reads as TGTGCCAGCAGCCAGGGTAGCGGGGGGGTCTACAATGAGCAGTTCTTC.

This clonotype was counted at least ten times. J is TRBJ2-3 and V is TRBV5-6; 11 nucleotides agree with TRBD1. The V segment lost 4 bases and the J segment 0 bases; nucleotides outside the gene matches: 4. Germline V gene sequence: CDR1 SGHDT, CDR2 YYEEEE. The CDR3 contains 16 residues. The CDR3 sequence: CASSQGQGASTDTQYF. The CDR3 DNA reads TGTGCCAGCAGCCAAGGACAGGGGGCTAGCACAGATACGCAGTATTTT.

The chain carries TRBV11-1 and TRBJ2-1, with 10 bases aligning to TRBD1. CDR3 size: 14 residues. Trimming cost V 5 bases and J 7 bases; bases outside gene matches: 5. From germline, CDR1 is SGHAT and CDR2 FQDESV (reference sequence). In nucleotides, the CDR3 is TGTGCCAGCAGCGGACAGGGGGATTTAAATGAGCAGTTCTTC. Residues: CASSGQGDLNEQFF.

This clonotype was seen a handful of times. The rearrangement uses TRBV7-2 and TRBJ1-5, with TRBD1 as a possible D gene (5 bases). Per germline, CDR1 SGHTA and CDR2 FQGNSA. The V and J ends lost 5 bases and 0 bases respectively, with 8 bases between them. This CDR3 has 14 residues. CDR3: CASSPDSSNQPQHF. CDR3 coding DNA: TGTGCCAGCAGCCCAGACAGTAGCAATCAGCCCCAGCATTTT.

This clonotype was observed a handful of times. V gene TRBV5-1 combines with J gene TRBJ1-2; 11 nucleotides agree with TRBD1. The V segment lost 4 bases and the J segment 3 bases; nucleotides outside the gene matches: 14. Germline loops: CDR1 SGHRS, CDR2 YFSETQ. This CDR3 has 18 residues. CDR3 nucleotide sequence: TGCGCCAGCAGCACCGACAGGACAGGGGGCACATCATACTATGGCTACACCTTC. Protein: CASSTDRTGGTSYYGYTF.

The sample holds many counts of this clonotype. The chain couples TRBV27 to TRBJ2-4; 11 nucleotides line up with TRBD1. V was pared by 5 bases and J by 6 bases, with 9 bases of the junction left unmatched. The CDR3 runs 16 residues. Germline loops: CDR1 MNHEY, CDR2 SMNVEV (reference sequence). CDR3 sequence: CASSTRDRGARNIQYF. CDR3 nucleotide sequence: TGTGCCAGCAGTACCAGGGACAGGGGGGCGAGAAACATTCAGTACTTC.

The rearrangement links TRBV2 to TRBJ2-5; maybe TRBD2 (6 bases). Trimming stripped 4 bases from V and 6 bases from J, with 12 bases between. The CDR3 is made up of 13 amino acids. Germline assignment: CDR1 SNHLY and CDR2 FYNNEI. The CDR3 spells CASSVLRDQTQYF. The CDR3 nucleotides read TGTGCCAGCAGTGTCTTGCGGGATCAGACCCAGTACTTC.

The CDR3 region is CASSPPFWGGEQYF. CDR3 in DNA: TGTGCCAGCTCACCGCCCTTTTGGGGAGGCGAGCAGTACTTC. The chain employs TRBV18 and TRBJ2-7; tentatively, D is TRBD2 (6 bases). The CDR3 is 14 residues long. V lost 3 bases to trimming and J lost 6 bases, with 15 bases between them. Per germline, CDR1 KGHSH and CDR2 LQKENI.

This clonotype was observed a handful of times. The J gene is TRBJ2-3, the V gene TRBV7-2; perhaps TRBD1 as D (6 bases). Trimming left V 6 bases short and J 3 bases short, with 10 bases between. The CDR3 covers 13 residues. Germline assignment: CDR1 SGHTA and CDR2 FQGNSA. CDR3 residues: CASRYTGTDTQYF. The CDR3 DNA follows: TGTGCCAGCAGGTATACAGGGACAGATACGCAGTATTTT.

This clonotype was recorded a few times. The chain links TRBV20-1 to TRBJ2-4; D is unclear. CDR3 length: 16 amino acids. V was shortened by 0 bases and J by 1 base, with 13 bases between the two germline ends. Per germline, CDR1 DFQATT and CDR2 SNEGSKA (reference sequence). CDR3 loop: CSARDREDIAKNIQYF. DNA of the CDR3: TGCAGTGCTAGAGATCGAGAGGATATCGCCAAAAACATTCAGTACTTC.

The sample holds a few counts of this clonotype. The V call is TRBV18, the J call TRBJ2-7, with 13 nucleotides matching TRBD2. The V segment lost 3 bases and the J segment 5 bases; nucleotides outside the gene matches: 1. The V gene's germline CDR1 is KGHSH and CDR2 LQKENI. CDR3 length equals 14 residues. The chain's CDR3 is CASSPGLAGHEQYF. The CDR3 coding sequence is TGTGCCAGCTCACCGGGACTAGCGGGACACGAGCAGTACTTC.

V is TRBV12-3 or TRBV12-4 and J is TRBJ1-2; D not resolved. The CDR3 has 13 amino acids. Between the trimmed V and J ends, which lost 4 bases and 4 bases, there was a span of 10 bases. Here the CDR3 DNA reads TGTGCCAGCAGTTACGACCTTTCCTATGGCTACACCTTC. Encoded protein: CASSYDLSYGYTF.

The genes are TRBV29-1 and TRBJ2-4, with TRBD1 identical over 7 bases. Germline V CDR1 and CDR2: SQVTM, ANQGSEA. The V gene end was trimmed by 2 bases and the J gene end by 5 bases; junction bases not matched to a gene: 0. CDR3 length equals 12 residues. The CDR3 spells CSVEQGENIQYF. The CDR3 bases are TGCAGCGTTGAACAGGGGGAAAACATTCAGTACTTC.

The CDR3, as DNA: TGTGCCAGCAGCCCAAAGTACGTCGGCTATCGCGGCACCGGGGAGCTGTTTTTT. It is translated as CASSPKYVGYRGTGELFF. The V gene is TRBV14, the J gene TRBJ2-2; D ambiguous. The V and J ends lost 4 bases and 4 bases respectively, with 22 bases between them. The CDR3 covers 18 residues. CDR1 is SGHDN, CDR2 FVKESK, per germline.